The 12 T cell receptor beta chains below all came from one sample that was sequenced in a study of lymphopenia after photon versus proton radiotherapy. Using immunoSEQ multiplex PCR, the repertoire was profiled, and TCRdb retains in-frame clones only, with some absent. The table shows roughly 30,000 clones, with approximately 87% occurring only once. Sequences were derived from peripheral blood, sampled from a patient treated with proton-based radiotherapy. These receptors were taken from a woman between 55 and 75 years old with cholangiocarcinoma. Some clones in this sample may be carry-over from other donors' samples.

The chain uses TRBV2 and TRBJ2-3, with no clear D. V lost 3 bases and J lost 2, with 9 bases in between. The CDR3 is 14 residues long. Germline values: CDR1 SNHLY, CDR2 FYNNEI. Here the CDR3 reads CASSDLRVTDTQYF. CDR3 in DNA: TGTGCCAGCAGTGATTTAAGAGTCACAGATACGCAGTATTTT.

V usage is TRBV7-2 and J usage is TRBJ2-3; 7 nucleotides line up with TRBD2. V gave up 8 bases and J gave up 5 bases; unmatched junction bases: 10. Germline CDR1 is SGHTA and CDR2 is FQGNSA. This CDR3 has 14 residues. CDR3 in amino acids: CASRDGVAGDTQYF. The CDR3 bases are TGTGCCAGCCGCGATGGGGTAGCGGGAGATACGCAGTATTTT. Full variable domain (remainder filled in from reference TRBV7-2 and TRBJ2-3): GAGVSQSPSNKVTEKGKDVELRCDPISGHTALYWYRQSLGQGLEFLIYFQGNSAPDKSGLPSDRFSAERTGGSVSTLTIQRTQQEDSAVYLCASRDGVAGDTQYFGPGTRLTVL.

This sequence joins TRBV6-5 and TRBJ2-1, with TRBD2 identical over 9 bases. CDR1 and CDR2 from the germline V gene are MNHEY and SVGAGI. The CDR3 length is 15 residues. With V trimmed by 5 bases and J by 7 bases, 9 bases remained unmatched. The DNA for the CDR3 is TGTGCCAGCAGTATTGCTAGCGGGACGTGGAATGAGCAGTTCTTC. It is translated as CASSIASGTWNEQFF.

This chain's CDR3 is CASSLRGTDYGYTF. The CDR3 nucleotides read TGTGCCAGCAGCTTGCGGGGGACGGACTATGGCTACACCTTC. The chain couples TRBV5-5 to TRBJ1-2, with D perhaps matching TRBD1 (5 bases). Per germline, CDR1 SGHKS and CDR2 YYEKEE (reference sequence). The V gene lost 1 base and the J gene lost 3 bases, with 10 bases spanning the gap. CDR3 size: 14 residues.

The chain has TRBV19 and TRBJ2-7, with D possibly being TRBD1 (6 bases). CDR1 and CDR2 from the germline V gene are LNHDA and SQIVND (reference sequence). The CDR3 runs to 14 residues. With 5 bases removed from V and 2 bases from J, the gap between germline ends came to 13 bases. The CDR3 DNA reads TGTGCCAGTAGTCTAAGGACAGCCGCCTACGAGCAGTACTTC. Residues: CASSLRTAAYEQYF.

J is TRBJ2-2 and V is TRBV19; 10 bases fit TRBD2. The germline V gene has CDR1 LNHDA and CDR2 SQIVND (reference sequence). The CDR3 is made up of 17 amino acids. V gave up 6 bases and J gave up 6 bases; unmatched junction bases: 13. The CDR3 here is CASRPGASGSVAGELFF. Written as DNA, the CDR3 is TGTGCCAGTAGACCCGGGGCTAGCGGGAGTGTCGCCGGGGAGCTGTTTTTT.

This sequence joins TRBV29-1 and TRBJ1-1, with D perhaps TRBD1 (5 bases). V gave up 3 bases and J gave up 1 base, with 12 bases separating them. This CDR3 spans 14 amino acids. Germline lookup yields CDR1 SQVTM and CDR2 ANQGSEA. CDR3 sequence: CSVDMGRRNTEAFF. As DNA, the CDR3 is TGCAGCGTTGACATGGGACGAAGGAACACTGAAGCTTTCTTT.

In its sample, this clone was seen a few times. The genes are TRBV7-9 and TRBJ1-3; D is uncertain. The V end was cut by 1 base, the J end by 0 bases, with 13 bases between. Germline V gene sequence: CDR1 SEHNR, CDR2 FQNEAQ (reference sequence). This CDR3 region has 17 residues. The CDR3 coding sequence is TGTGCCAGCAGCTTAGGGGAAGGCGAATACTCTGGAAACACCATATATTTT. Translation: CASSLGEGEYSGNTIYF.

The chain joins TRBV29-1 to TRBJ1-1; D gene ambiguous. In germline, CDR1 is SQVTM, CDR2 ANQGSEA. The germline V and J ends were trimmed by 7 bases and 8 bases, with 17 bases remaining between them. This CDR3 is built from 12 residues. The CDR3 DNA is TGCAGCGCCGGAACGTTGACGCCGGAAGCTTTCTTT. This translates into CSAGTLTPEAFF.

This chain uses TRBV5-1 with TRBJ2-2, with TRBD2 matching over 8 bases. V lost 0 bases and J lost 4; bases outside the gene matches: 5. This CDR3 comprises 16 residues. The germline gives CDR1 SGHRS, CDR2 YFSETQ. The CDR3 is CASSLVAGSGTGELFF. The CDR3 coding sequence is TGCGCCAGCAGCTTGGTAGCGGGATCAGGCACCGGGGAGCTGTTTTTT.

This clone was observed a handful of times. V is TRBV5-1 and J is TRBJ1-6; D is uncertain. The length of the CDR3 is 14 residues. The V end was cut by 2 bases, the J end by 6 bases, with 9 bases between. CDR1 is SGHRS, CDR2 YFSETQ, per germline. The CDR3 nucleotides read TGCGCCAGCAGCTTTGAGAGCCCTAATTCACCCCTCCACTTT. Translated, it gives CASSFESPNSPLHF.

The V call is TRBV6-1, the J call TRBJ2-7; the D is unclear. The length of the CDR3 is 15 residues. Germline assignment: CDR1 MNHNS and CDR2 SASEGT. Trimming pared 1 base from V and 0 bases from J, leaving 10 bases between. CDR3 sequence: CASSEELQISYEQYF. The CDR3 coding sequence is TGTGCCAGCAGTGAAGAACTCCAGATCTCCTACGAGCAGTACTTC.